The rows below give T cell receptor beta chains drawn from one sample of a study of CD4 T cell repertoires in COVID-19. Clones were read by immunoSEQ multiplex PCR, and TCRdb kept only the in-frame ones, dropping some. Here the sample spans 70,000 to 95,000 clones, 83% being singletons. The sequences come from CD4+ T cells from peripheral blood, collected after recovery from COVID-19. The receptors originated from a human donor who had COVID-19. Both conserved end residues are part of each CDR3. The order of the fields is D gene, clone size, V gene, J gene, CDR3 protein, CDR3 DNA. The D gene is left open where the match is weak. Not every row has a clone size; where given, it reads once, few, many or a size class.

d_call: .; clone_size: .; v_call: TRBV5-1; j_call: TRBJ1-1; cdr3_aa: CASRPDSLNTEAFF; cdr3_nt: TGCGCCAGCAGGCCTGACAGCTTGAACACTGAAGCTTTCTTT
d_call: .; clone_size: .; v_call: TRBV4-1; j_call: TRBJ1-2; cdr3_aa: CASSRMTVALGYGYTF; cdr3_nt: TGCGCCAGCAGTAGAATGACAGTTGCCTTAGGGTATGGCTACACCTTC
d_call: .; clone_size: few; v_call: TRBV4-1; j_call: TRBJ1-2; cdr3_aa: CASSQDLQLRYTF; cdr3_nt: TGCGCCAGCAGCCAAGATCTCCAACTTCGCTACACCTTC
d_call: .; clone_size: .; v_call: TRBV6-2/TRBV6-3; j_call: TRBJ2-7; cdr3_aa: CASSYDGPYEQYF; cdr3_nt: TGTGCCAGCAGTTATGACGGACCCTACGAGCAGTACTTC
d_call: .; clone_size: .; v_call: TRBV5-1; j_call: TRBJ2-1; cdr3_aa: CASSLEGTIENEQFF; cdr3_nt: TGCGCCAGCAGCTTGGAAGGGACCATAGAAAATGAGCAGTTCTTC
d_call: TRBD2; clone_size: .; v_call: TRBV19; j_call: TRBJ2-1; cdr3_aa: CASSWGTSGYNEQFF; cdr3_nt: TGTGCCAGTAGTTGGGGGACTAGCGGGTACAATGAGCAGTTCTTC
d_call: .; clone_size: once; v_call: TRBV11-2; j_call: TRBJ1-6; cdr3_aa: CASSLSLDNSPLHF; cdr3_nt: TGTGCCAGCAGCTTGAGTCTTGATAATTCACCCCTCCACTTT
d_call: .; clone_size: .; v_call: TRBV10-3; j_call: TRBJ1-1; cdr3_aa: CAISESTMTEAFF; cdr3_nt: TGTGCCATCAGTGAGTCTACAATGACTGAAGCTTTCTTT
d_call: TRBD2; clone_size: .; v_call: TRBV5-4; j_call: TRBJ2-3; cdr3_aa: CASSSQGSGMSTDTQYF; cdr3_nt: TGTGCCAGCAGCTCCCAGGGTAGCGGGATGAGCACAGATACGCAGTATTTT
d_call: TRBD2; clone_size: .; v_call: TRBV11-3; j_call: TRBJ2-7; cdr3_aa: CASSAPPPSGSAYEQYF; cdr3_nt: TGTGCCAGCAGCGCACCCCCTCCTAGCGGGAGCGCCTACGAGCAGTACTTC